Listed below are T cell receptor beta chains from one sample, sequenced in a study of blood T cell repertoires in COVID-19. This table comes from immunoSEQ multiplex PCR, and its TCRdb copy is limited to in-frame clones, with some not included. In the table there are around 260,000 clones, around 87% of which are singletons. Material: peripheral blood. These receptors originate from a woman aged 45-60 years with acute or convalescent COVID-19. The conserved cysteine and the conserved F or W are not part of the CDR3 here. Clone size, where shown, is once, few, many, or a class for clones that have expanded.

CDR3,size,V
ASSLRGLAGEHRGEQF,NA,TRBV7-2
ASSLPGQGRNTIY,NA,TRBV5-8
ATSRDPGEIDTQY,NA,TRBV15
ASSLDRGSTNEKLF,NA,TRBV7-9
ASSDPLLAGSYNEQF,once,TRBV7-9
ASSSGGTGYGYT,NA,TRBV19
ASSETGTGMTGGETQY,NA,TRBV6-2/TRBV6-3
ASQGHNQPQH,NA,TRBV6-5
ASTRTSGYNEQF,NA,TRBV27
ASSLAGPTEAF,NA,TRBV5-1
ASSPLTSAGGRNTDTQY,NA,TRBV18
ASSLGGSGGSGELF,NA,TRBV5-4
ASSEYSLPGLAGYNEQF,NA,TRBV6-1
ASSPPGGEQY,NA,TRBV18
ASSLVGGYTEAF,NA,TRBV28
ASTARGGTDTQY,NA,TRBV28
AWSVLGQGVVQPQH,NA,TRBV30
ASSVGPGQKPEKLF,NA,TRBV9
ASSRSQGNTEAF,NA,TRBV5-1
ASSFFSGRDLEF,NA,TRBV5-4